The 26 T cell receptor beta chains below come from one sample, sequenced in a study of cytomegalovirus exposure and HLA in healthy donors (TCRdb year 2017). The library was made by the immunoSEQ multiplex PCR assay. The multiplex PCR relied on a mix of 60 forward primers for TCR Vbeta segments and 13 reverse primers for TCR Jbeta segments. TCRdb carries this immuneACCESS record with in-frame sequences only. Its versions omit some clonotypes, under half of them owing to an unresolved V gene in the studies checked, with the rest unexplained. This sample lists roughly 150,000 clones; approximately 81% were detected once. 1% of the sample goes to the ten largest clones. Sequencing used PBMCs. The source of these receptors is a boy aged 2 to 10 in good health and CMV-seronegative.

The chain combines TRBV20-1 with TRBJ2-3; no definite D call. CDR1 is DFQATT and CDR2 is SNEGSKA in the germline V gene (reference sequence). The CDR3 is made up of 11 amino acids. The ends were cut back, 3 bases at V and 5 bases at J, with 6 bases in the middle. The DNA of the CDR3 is TGCAGTGCTAGTCTCGGAGATACGCAGTATTTT. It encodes CSASLGDTQYF.

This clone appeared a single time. The CDR3, as DNA: TGTGCCAGCAGCCCCGGGGGGGGCAATCAGCCCCAGCATTTT. Translation gives CASSPGGGNQPQHF. The chain recombines TRBV9 with TRBJ1-5, with D tentatively TRBD1 (5 bases). This CDR3 spans 14 amino acids. The V gene lost 4 bases and the J gene lost 2 bases, with 10 bases spanning the gap. Germline assignment: CDR1 SGDLS and CDR2 YYNGEE.

In DNA form, the CDR3 reads TGTGCCAGTTCCCCGGGACAGGGTTATGCGTCCTACAATGAGCAGTTCTTC. This gives the protein CASSPGQGYASYNEQFF. The chain joins TRBV19 to TRBJ2-1; 9 nucleotides match TRBD1. Trimming cost V 8 bases and J 1 base; bases outside gene matches: 12. CDR3 length: 17 residues. CDR1 is LNHDA and CDR2 is SQIVND in the germline V gene (reference sequence).

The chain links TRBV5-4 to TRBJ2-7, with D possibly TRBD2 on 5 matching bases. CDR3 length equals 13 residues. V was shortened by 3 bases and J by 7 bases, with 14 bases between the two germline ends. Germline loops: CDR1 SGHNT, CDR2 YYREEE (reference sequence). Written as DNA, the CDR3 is TGTGCCAGCAGCTCGCCGGCGAGCGGTGAGCAGTACTTC. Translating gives CASSSPASGEQYF. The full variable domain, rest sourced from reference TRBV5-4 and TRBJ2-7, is ETGVTQSPTHLIKTRGQQVTLRCSSQSGHNTVSWYQQALGQGPQFIFQYYREEENGRGNFPPRFSGLQFPNYSSELNVNALELDDSALYLCASSSPASGEQYFGPGTRLTVT.

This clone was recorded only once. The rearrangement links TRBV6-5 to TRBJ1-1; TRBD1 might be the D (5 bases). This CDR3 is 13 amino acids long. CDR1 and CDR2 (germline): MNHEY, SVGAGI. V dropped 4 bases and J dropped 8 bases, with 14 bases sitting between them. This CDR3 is CASSFGGTVEAFF. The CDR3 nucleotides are TGTGCCAGCAGTTTCGGGGGGACGGTGGAAGCTTTCTTT.

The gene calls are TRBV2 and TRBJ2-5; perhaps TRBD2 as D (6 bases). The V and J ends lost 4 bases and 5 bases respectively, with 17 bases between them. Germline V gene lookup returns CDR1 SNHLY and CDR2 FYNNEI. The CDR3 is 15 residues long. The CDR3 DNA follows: TGTGCCAGCAGTGCCCCTTCTAGCGACGGGGAGACCCAGTACTTC. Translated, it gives CASSAPSSDGETQYF.

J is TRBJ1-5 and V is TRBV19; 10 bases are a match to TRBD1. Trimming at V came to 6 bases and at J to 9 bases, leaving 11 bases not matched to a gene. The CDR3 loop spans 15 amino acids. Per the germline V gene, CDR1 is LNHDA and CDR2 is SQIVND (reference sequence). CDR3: CASRPGTGDGRPQHF. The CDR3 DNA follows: TGTGCCAGTAGGCCGGGGACAGGGGACGGCCGGCCCCAGCATTTT.

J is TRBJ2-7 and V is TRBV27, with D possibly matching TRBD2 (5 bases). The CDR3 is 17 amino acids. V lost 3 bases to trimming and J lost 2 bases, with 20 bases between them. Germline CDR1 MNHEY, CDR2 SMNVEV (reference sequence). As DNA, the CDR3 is TGTGCCAGCAGTTTCTCGGACTTACGAAACCCAACCTACGAGCAGTACTTC. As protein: CASSFSDLRNPTYEQYF.

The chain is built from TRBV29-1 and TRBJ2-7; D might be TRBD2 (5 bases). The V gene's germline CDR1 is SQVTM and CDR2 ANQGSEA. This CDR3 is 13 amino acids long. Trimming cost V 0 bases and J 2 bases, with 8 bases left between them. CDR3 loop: CSVEDPGTYEQYF. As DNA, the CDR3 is TGCAGCGTTGAAGACCCCGGGACCTACGAGCAGTACTTC.

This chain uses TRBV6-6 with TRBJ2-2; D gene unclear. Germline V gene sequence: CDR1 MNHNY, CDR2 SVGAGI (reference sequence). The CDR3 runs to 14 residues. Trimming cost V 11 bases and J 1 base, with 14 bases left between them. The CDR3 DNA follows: TGTGCCGCCATGTCTAGGAAGAACACCGGGGAGCTGTTTTTT. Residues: CAAMSRKNTGELFF.

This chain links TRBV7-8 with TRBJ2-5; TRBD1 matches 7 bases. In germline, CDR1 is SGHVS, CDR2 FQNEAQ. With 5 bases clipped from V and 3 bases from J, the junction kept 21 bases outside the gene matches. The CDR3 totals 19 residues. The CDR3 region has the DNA TGTGCCAGCAGCGCAGCGATCTTGGGGGCAGGGGGTTTCAAAGAGACCCAGTACTTC. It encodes CASSAAILGAGGFKETQYF.

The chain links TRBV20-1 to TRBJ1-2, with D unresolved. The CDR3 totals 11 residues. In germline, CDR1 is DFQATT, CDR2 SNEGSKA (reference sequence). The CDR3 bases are TGCAGACAGAGTACGCCCTATGGCTACACCTTC. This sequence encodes CRQSTPYGYTF.

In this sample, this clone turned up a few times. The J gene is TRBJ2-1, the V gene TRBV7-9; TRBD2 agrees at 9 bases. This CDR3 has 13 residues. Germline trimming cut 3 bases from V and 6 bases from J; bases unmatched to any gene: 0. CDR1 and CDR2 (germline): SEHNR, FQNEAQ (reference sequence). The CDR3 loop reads CASSFSGGNEQFF. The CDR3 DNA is TGTGCCAGCAGCTTTAGCGGGGGCAATGAGCAGTTCTTC. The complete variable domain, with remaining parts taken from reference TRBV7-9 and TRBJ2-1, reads DTGVSQNPRHKITKRGQNVTFRCDPISEHNRLYWYRQTLGQGPEFLTYFQNEAQLEKSRLLSDRFSAERPKGSFSTLEIQRTEQGDSAMYLCASSFSGGNEQFFGPGTRLTVL.

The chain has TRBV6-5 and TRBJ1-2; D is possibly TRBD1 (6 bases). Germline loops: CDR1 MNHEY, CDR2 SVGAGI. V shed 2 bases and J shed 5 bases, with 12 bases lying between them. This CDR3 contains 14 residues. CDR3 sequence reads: CASSYGGQLYGYTF. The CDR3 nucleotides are TGTGCCAGCAGTTACGGGGGACAACTTTATGGCTACACCTTC.

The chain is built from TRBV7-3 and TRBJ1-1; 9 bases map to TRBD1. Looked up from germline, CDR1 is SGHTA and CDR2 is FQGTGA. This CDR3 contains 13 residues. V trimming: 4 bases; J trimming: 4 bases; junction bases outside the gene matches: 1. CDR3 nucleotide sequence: TGTGCCAGCAGCTCACAGGGGGCCACTGAAGCTTTCTTT. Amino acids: CASSSQGATEAFF.

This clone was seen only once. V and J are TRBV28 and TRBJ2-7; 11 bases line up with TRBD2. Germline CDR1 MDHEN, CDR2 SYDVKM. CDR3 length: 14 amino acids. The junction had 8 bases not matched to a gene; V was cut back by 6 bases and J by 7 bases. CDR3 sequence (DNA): TGTGCCAGCAGGTTAGCGGGAGGGCCGGGGGAGCAGTACTTC. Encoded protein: CASRLAGGPGEQYF.

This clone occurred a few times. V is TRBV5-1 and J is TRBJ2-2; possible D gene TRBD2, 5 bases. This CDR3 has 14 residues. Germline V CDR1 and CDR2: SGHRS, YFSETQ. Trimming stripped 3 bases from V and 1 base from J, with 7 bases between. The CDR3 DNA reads TGCGCCAGCAGCTGGAGCGGGAACACCGGGGAGCTGTTTTTT. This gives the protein CASSWSGNTGELFF.

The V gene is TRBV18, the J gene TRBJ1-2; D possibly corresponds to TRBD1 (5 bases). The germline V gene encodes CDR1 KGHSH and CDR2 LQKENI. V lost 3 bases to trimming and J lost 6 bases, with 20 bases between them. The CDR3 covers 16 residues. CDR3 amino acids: CASSPPGLQEVHGYTF. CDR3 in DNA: TGTGCCAGCTCACCCCCGGGACTCCAAGAGGTTCATGGCTACACCTTC.

For the CDR3, the DNA is TGTGCCACCAGCATACGGGAGAACACTGAAGCTTTCTTT. This gives the protein CATSIRENTEAFF. V is TRBV15 and J is TRBJ1-1, with D uncertain. V lost 4 bases to trimming and J lost 1 base, with 7 bases between them. The CDR3 is 13 residues long. From germline, CDR1 is LNHNV and CDR2 YYDKDF (reference sequence).

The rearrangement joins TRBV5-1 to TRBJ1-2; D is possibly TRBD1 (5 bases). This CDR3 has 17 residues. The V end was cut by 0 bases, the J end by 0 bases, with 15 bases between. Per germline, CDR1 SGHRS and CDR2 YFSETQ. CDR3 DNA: TGCGCCAGCAGCTTGGAGACAGCCCTTATACCTAACTATGGCTACACCTTC. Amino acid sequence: CASSLETALIPNYGYTF.

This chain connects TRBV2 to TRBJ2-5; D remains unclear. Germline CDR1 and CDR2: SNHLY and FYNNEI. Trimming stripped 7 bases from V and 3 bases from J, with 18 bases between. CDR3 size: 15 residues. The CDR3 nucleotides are TGTGCCAGCACCCCGGGTGGTCTCAGAGAAGAGACCCAGTACTTC. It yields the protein CASTPGGLREETQYF.

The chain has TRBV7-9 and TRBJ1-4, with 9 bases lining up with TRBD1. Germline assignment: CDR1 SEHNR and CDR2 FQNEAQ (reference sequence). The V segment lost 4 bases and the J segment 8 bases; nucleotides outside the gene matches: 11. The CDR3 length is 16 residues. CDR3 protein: CASSSEPGQGREKLFF. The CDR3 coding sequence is TGTGCCAGCAGCTCGGAACCGGGACAGGGTAGGGAAAAACTGTTTTTT.

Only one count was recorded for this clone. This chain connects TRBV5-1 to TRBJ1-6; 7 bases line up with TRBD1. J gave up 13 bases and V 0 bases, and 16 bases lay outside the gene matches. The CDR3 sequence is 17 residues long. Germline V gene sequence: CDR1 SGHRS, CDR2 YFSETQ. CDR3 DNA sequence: TGCGCCAGCAGCTTGGCCAGGGGAGGAGGGGGCCGAATGCCCCTCCACTTT. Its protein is CASSLARGGGGRMPLHF.

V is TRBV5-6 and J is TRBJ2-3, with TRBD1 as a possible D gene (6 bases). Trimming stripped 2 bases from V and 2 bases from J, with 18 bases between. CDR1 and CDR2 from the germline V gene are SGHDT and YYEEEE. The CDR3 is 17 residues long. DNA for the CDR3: TGTGCCAGCAGCTTAATAGGCAGGGGAAAGATCACAGATACGCAGTATTTT. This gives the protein CASSLIGRGKITDTQYF.

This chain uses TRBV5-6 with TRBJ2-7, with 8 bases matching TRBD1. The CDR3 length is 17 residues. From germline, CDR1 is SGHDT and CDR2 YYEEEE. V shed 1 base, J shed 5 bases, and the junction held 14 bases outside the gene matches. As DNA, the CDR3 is TGTGCCAGCAGCTTGAACCGCGGGACAGGCATTTCCCACGAGCAGTACGTC. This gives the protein CASSLNRGTGISHEQYV.

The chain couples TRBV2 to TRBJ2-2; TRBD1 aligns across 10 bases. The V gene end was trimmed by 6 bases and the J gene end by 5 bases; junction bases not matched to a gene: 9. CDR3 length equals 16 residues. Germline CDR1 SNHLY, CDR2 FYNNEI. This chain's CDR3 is CASRRDRGRWTGELFF. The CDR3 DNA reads TGTGCCAGCAGAAGGGACAGGGGTAGGTGGACCGGGGAGCTGTTTTTT.